Below, 2 T cell receptor beta chains from the same sample are listed, as sequenced in a study of long-term antiretroviral therapy in people with HIV. Survey-level resolution applied to immunoSEQ assay v3.0. Some clones are missing from TCRdb's copy, which holds only in-frame ones; the method was immunoSEQ multiplex PCR. The sample gives 25,000 to 35,000 clones, around nine tenths of which show up once; around 7.8% is in the top ten. The sample consisted of unsorted PBMCs, taken approximately 5 years before starting antiretroviral therapy. The receptor set was obtained from a man aged 50 or older with HIV.

This clone was seen just once. This chain links TRBV5-4 with TRBJ1-4; 9 bases agree with TRBD1. The V segment lost 4 bases and the J segment 6 bases; nucleotides outside the gene matches: 4. Looked up from germline, CDR1 is SGHNT and CDR2 is YYREEE (reference sequence). The CDR3 is 14 residues long. The CDR3 sequence: CASSPRDRDEKLFF. In nucleotides, the CDR3 is TGTGCCAGCAGCCCCCGGGACAGGGATGAAAAACTGTTTTTT.

Comments on this clone: This same CDR3 is encoded by further DNA sequences in the sample. CDR3 residues: CASSWETSGEETQYF. The CDR3 region has the DNA TGTGCCAGCAGCTGGGAAACTAGCGGGGAGGAGACCCAGTACTTC. V usage is TRBV5-4 and J usage is TRBJ2-5; TRBD2 aligns across 10 bases. This CDR3 comprises 15 residues. Unmatched junction bases numbered 7, after V lost 3 bases and J lost 5 bases. The germline V gene has CDR1 SGHNT and CDR2 YYREEE (reference sequence).